This T cell receptor beta chain came from a study of blood T cells in healthy people across ages (dated by TCRdb to the mid-2010s). In terms of the full investigation: In model experiments, roughly one uniquely barcoded TCR beta cDNA molecule per two T cells was captured by template switching. The study measured age-related changes in TCR beta repertoire diversity using deep sequencing normalized with unique cDNA molecular identifiers. The donors were split into four age groups: young (average about 16 years), middle-aged (around 40), aged (62) and long-lived (approximately 80). To avoid experimental bias, donors of different ages were distributed randomly across sequencing lanes. Two additional independent replicas of 1 million unique cDNA reads from the same blood draw were analyzed for two donors (one aged 18 to 30 and one aged 80 or older). The research as a whole found: A strong correlation was found between observed TCR beta diversity and the percentage of naive T cells measured by flow cytometry. Total diversity estimates from one million sequenced T cells were considered lower bounds and underestimates. As age increased, observed TCR beta diversity per million T cells dropped in a roughly linear way, and a significant reduction was already evident by age around 41. The long-lived group showed more naive CD4+ T cells, fewer expanded clones and increased TCR diversity than the aged group, suggesting age selection. The CMV infection status of donors was not known, potentially confounding age-related changes in expanded clonotypes. Because profiling used bulk unsorted PBMCs, naive and antigen-experienced compartments could not be compared conclusively.

The library was prepared using 5' RACE. Sequencing took place on an Illumina HiSeq 2500. A second PCR of roughly 6 to 11 cycles was performed with a sample-barcoded 5' primer and a J-beta primer mix. A unique molecular identifier was introduced onto each TCR beta cDNA molecule by a template-switch 5' adaptor carrying 12 random nucleotides. Each sample yielded at least 3 million CDR3-containing paired-end reads. First-strand cDNA synthesis was performed from all RNA using the Mint cDNA synthesis kit, with priming by a TRBC-specific oligonucleotide. Following uracil-DNA glycosylase treatment, a first 18-cycle PCR with universal primers M1SS and BC2_uni_R was performed on all cDNA. In the original analysis: Normalization of each sample was performed by random selection of 1 million high-quality reads, each carrying a distinct molecular identifier. Reads sharing molecular identifiers were discarded rather than binned into consensus sequences. CDR3 identification, clonotype clustering and error correction used MiTCR with a Q25 quality threshold and the strictest error-elimination algorithm. A nonparametric unseen species model using Euler transformation provided a lower-bound estimate of total TCR beta diversity. The public reads were reanalyzed by TCRdb: fastp trimming at Q25, MiXCR alignment, in-frame beta chains only. Rows are unified per CDR3 protein, each entry keeping the most common DNA and genes. The V and J calls, along with clone size, are taken from TCRdb and not from the paper's own processing. For this sample the table gives about 590,000 distinct CDR3 sequences, of which less than 35% were detected only once. The ten largest clones add up to approximately 14% of the sample.

The 35 to 40 donors, aged about 6 to 95 years, were systemically healthy Caucasian individuals from Russia. Around 10 milliliters of peripheral blood were collected from each donor into EDTA-treated Vacutainer tubes. Ficoll-Paque density-gradient centrifugation was used to isolate PBMCs, with at least 6.5 million obtained per sample. Trizol reagent was used to extract total RNA from PBMCs, with at least 6 micrograms per sample. The percentages of naive CD45RAhigh/CD27high T cells were determined by flow cytometry on a PBMC aliquot from every donor. The table lists this clonotype with a few counts. There is no known antigen for this receptor. No per-base quality is available; no much larger clone lies one base away. The specimen sequenced was blood. The clonotype originates from a woman older than 75 in good health.

The bases read TGCAGTGCTAGGCCGACCGGGACATGGTATGAAAAACTGTTTTTT. Translated, this gives CSARPTGTWYEKLFF. The V and J segments used are TRBV20-1 and TRBJ1-4; 6 matching bases give a weak D call of TRBD1. V sheds 3 bases and J sheds 6 bases, leaving 17 bases between their ends. The germline V gene (reference sequence) yields DFQATT for CDR1 and SNEGSKA for CDR2. Taken from cysteine to phenylalanine, the CDR3 has 15 residues. The CDR3 DNA has 45 bases and is translated from base 1.